The 30 T cell receptor beta chains listed next were all sequenced from one sample in a study of blood T cell repertoires in COVID-19. Sequencing was performed with immunoSEQ multiplex PCR; in TCRdb, only in-frame clones are kept and a portion is missing. The data contain tens of thousands of clones, 88% of them seen just once; the ten biggest clones take up 9.5% to 13%. Sequencing was done on a sample of PBMCs or T cells enriched from blood (not recorded which). The receptors derive from a woman in her thirties or forties who had recovered from COVID-19.

The chain employs TRBV4-2 and TRBJ2-7, with TRBD2 matching 8 bases. The CDR3 length is 18 residues. The V gene's germline CDR1 is LGHNA and CDR2 YNFKEQ. With V trimmed by 0 bases and J by 1 base, 11 bases remained unmatched. The CDR3 reads CASSQEGPGGGSSYEQYF. In DNA, the CDR3 is TGTGCCAGCAGCCAAGAGGGACCGGGCGGGGGGTCATCCTACGAGCAGTACTTC.

The V call is TRBV6-4, the J call TRBJ2-3; 8 bases map to TRBD1. CDR3 length: 14 residues. Germline V lookup: CDR1 MRHNA, CDR2 SNTAGT. J gave up 3 bases and V 2 bases, and 1 base lay outside the gene matches. The CDR3 coding sequence is TGTGCCAGCAGTGACGGACAGGGTACAGATACGCAGTATTTT. Protein sequence: CASSDGQGTDTQYF.

The V and J genes are TRBV20-1 and TRBJ2-2; the D is unclear. The ends were cut back, 3 bases at V and 5 bases at J, with 4 bases in the middle. Germline V lookup: CDR1 DFQATT, CDR2 SNEGSKA (reference sequence). The CDR3 sequence is 11 residues long. This CDR3 is CSASRTGELFF. The CDR3 region has the DNA TGCAGTGCTAGCCGGACCGGGGAGCTGTTTTTT.

The chain combines TRBV6-2 or TRBV6-3 with TRBJ2-3, with 11 bases lining up with TRBD2. Per germline, CDR1 MNHEY and CDR2 SVGEGT. Trimming at V came to 3 bases and at J to 7 bases, leaving 6 bases not matched to a gene. The CDR3 sequence is 15 residues long. DNA for the CDR3: TGTGCCAGCAGTTATACTAGCGGGGGTGGGTATACGCAGTATTTT. Protein product: CASSYTSGGGYTQYF.

The rearrangement joins TRBV5-1 to TRBJ2-5, with 10 bases aligning to TRBD1. The CDR3 totals 16 residues. The germline V gene encodes CDR1 SGHRS and CDR2 YFSETQ. Trimming removed 0 bases from V and 2 bases from J; junction bases left unmatched: 4. CDR3 sequence reads: CASSLEGQGKQETQYF. As DNA, the CDR3 is TGCGCCAGCAGCTTGGAGGGACAGGGGAAACAAGAGACCCAGTACTTC.

This chain connects TRBV5-1 to TRBJ2-7; weak D call: TRBD2 (6 bases). The CDR3 consists of 14 residues. Germline loops: CDR1 SGHRS, CDR2 YFSETQ. The V end lost 0 bases, the J end lost 5 bases, and 12 bases lay between the germline ends. This CDR3 is CASSLGQGGNEQYF. CDR3 nucleotides: TGCGCCAGCAGCTTGGGGCAGGGAGGCAACGAGCAGTACTTC. Supplemented by reference TRBV5-1 and TRBJ2-7, the full variable domain reads KAGVTQTPRYLIKTRGQQVTLSCSPISGHRSVSWYQQTPGQGLQFLFEYFSETQRNKGNFPGRFSGRQFSNSRSEMNVSTLELGDSALYLCASSLGQGGNEQYFGPGTRLTVT.

This chain uses TRBV19 with TRBJ2-7; 9 bases map to TRBD1. Germline CDR1 LNHDA, CDR2 SQIVND (reference sequence). V lost 4 bases, J lost 3 bases, and 4 bases stayed unmatched. This CDR3 region has 14 residues. This CDR3 is CASSTQGQGYEQYF. The DNA of the CDR3 is TGTGCCAGTAGTACGCAGGGACAGGGCTACGAGCAGTACTTC.

The rearrangement uses TRBV27 and TRBJ1-5; 7 bases are a match to TRBD1. Unmatched junction bases numbered 6, after V lost 6 bases and J lost 4 bases. Germline V CDR1 and CDR2: MNHEY, SMNVEV (reference sequence). There are 14 residues in the CDR3. CDR3 DNA: TGTGCCAGCAGCTGGGACAGATCAAATCAGCCCCAGCATTTT. Translating gives CASSWDRSNQPQHF.

This clone came up once. The chain links TRBV19 to TRBJ1-3; D might be TRBD1 (5 bases). V lost 5 bases and J 0 bases, leaving 14 bases between the germline ends. Germline CDR1 and CDR2: LNHDA and SQIVND (reference sequence). The CDR3 covers 16 residues. The CDR3 coding sequence is TGTGCCAGTAGTTCCATGACAGCTACCTCTGGAAACACCATATATTTT. It is translated as CASSSMTATSGNTIYF.

J is TRBJ2-1 and V is TRBV6-4; TRBD2 matches 8 bases. With V trimmed by 6 bases and J by 4 bases, 5 bases remained unmatched. The CDR3 is made up of 14 amino acids. CDR1 is MRHNA, CDR2 SNTAGT, per germline. The CDR3 coding sequence is TGTGCCAGCAGACCTAGCGGGTTTTACAATGAGCAGTTCTTC. It is translated as CASRPSGFYNEQFF.

This chain links TRBV10-1 with TRBJ2-4; 7 bases map to TRBD1. Germline CDR1 WNHNN, CDR2 SYGVQD (reference sequence). The CDR3 is made up of 15 amino acids. V dropped 4 bases and J dropped 5; count of bases not matched to a gene: 8. The DNA of the CDR3 is TGCGCCAGCAGTGCGGTGACAGGGTCAGAAAACATTCAGTACTTC. This encodes CASSAVTGSENIQYF.

The chain links TRBV18 to TRBJ2-1; tentative D call: TRBD2 (5 bases). The CDR3 contains 18 residues. Germline assignment: CDR1 KGHSH and CDR2 LQKENI. The V end lost 3 bases, the J end lost 2 bases, and 20 bases lay between the germline ends. CDR3 sequence: CASSPAVSLAKPYNEQFF. The DNA of the CDR3 is TGTGCCAGCTCACCGGCCGTTTCGCTAGCTAAACCCTACAATGAGCAGTTCTTC.

The chain is built from TRBV5-6 and TRBJ2-7; 11 nucleotides line up with TRBD1. V trimming: 3 bases; J trimming: 4 bases; junction bases outside the gene matches: 6. The V gene's germline CDR1 is SGHDT and CDR2 YYEEEE. This CDR3 comprises 15 residues. CDR3 nucleotide sequence: TGTGCCAGCAGCTGGTCGGGACAGGGGGGTTACGAGCAGTACTTC. It specifies CASSWSGQGGYEQYF.

The gene calls are TRBV27 and TRBJ1-6, with 9 bases aligning to TRBD1. CDR3 length: 18 residues. The V segment lost 3 bases and the J segment 9 bases; nucleotides outside the gene matches: 15. CDR1 is MNHEY and CDR2 is SMNVEV in the germline V gene (reference sequence). The CDR3 DNA follows: TGTGCCAGCAGTTTTATGGTCTCCGGGACAGGGTACCCTTCACCCCTCCACTTT. Amino acid sequence: CASSFMVSGTGYPSPLHF.

This clone was recorded only once. The chain couples TRBV5-1 to TRBJ2-7, with 8 bases fitting TRBD2. V lost 6 bases and J lost 3; bases outside the gene matches: 8. The germline CDR1 and CDR2 sequences are SGHRS and YFSETQ. The CDR3 spans 14 residues. The CDR3 here is CASTREGGFYEQYF. The CDR3 nucleotides read TGCGCCAGCACCCGGGAGGGGGGATTCTACGAGCAGTACTTC. The whole variable domain, filled in from reference TRBV5-1 and TRBJ2-7, reads KAGVTQTPRYLIKTRGQQVTLSCSPISGHRSVSWYQQTPGQGLQFLFEYFSETQRNKGNFPGRFSGRQFSNSRSEMNVSTLELGDSALYLCASTREGGFYEQYFGPGTRLTVT.

V gene TRBV5-1 combines with J gene TRBJ1-4; a weak D match, TRBD1 (5 bases). V was trimmed by 0 bases and J by 0 bases, leaving 18 bases between them. Germline loops: CDR1 SGHRS, CDR2 YFSETQ. The CDR3 covers 19 residues. The CDR3 sequence: CASSLDDSKANPTNEKLFF. CDR3 nucleotide sequence: TGCGCCAGCAGCTTGGACGACAGTAAAGCCAACCCAACTAATGAAAAACTGTTTTTT.

The chain has TRBV2 and TRBJ2-3; 7 bases match TRBD2. V dropped 8 bases and J dropped 13; count of bases not matched to a gene: 12. This CDR3 comprises 12 residues. The V gene's germline CDR1 is SNHLY and CDR2 FYNNEI. The CDR3 coding sequence is TGTGCCAGCCACAATAGGCTAGCGGAGAAGTATTTT. Protein product: CASHNRLAEKYF.

J is TRBJ2-3 and V is TRBV15; D is unresolved. The ends were cut back, 0 bases at V and 6 bases at J, with 13 bases in the middle. The germline CDR1 and CDR2 sequences are LNHNV and YYDKDF (reference sequence). The CDR3 is 15 amino acids. CDR3 coding DNA: TGTGCCACCAGCAGAGAAAACCGAGAGGCGGATACGCAGTATTTT. Protein sequence: CATSRENREADTQYF.

CDR3 DNA sequence: TGTGCCAGCAGCGGGGGACCCGGGGAGCTGTTTTTT. It encodes CASSGGPGELFF. This sequence joins TRBV2 and TRBJ2-2, with D possibly TRBD2 on 6 matching bases. Trimming removed 6 bases from V and 6 bases from J, with 8 bases in between. The CDR3 runs 12 residues. Germline V gene lookup returns CDR1 SNHLY and CDR2 FYNNEI.

V and J are TRBV12-5 and TRBJ2-7; D gene uncertain. Trimming took off 1 base at V and 2 bases at J, with 6 bases between the two ends. Germline CDR1 and CDR2: LGHNT and FRNRAP. This CDR3 region has 13 residues. DNA of the CDR3: TGTGCTAGTGGTTTGGGGAGTACCTACGAGCAGTACTTC. It yields the protein CASGLGSTYEQYF. Together with reference TRBV12-5 and TRBJ2-7, the CDR3 gives the full variable domain: DARVTQTPRHKVTEMGQEVTMRCQPILGHNTVFWYRQTMMQGLELLAYFRNRAPLDDSGMPKDRFSAEMPDATLATLKIQPSEPRDSAVYFCASGLGSTYEQYFGPGTRLTVT.

J is TRBJ2-2 and V is TRBV24-1, with D tentatively TRBD1 (5 bases). The germline CDR1 and CDR2 sequences are KGHDR and SFDVKD. The CDR3 is 15 amino acids. The V and J ends lost 4 bases and 1 base respectively, with 9 bases between them. Here the CDR3 DNA reads TGTGCCACCAGTGACAGGGCTGAGAACACCGGGGAGCTGTTTTTT. Translation: CATSDRAENTGELFF.

The V and J genes are TRBV19 and TRBJ1-1; D is possibly TRBD1 (5 bases). This CDR3 is built from 14 residues. Trimming stripped 5 bases from V and 0 bases from J, with 10 bases between. Germline lookup yields CDR1 LNHDA and CDR2 SQIVND (reference sequence). This CDR3 is CASSPTGMNTEAFF. The DNA for the CDR3 is TGTGCCAGTAGTCCCACAGGAATGAACACTGAAGCTTTCTTT.

Comments on this clone: The sample holds other DNA sequences that translate to the same CDR3. The DNA for the CDR3 is TGTGCTAGTGCCAGTGCCGGGGAGCTGTTTTTT. The encoded protein is CASASAGELFF. The J gene is TRBJ2-2, the V gene TRBV12-5; D is unclear. Germline V CDR1 and CDR2: LGHNT, FRNRAP. The CDR3 is made up of 11 amino acids. Trimming removed 7 bases from V and 6 bases from J, with 6 bases in between.

This clone came up once. The rearrangement joins TRBV2 to TRBJ1-1, with TRBD1 matching 9 bases. This CDR3 has 15 amino acids. Germline CDR1 and CDR2: SNHLY and FYNNEI. V lost 3 bases to trimming and J lost 1 base; unmatched junction nucleotides: 3. For the CDR3, the DNA is TGTGCCAGCAGTGATCTGGGACAGGGGAACACTGAAGCTTTCTTT. Translated: CASSDLGQGNTEAFF.

V is TRBV6-1 and J is TRBJ1-6, with D tentatively TRBD1 (6 bases). Germline V lookup: CDR1 MNHNS, CDR2 SASEGT. This CDR3 spans 14 amino acids. Trimming shortened V by 10 bases and J by 0 bases, and 10 bases separated the two germline ends. CDR3 in amino acids: CATGASSYNSPLHF. CDR3 in DNA: TGTGCCACAGGGGCTAGCTCCTATAATTCACCCCTCCACTTT.

This chain joins TRBV11-3 and TRBJ1-1; the D gene is possibly TRBD1 (5 bases). The V gene lost 4 bases and the J gene lost 5 bases, with 17 bases spanning the gap. The germline V gene encodes CDR1 SGHNT and CDR2 YENEEA. This CDR3 is 15 amino acids long. In nucleotides, the CDR3 is TGTGCCAGCAGCTCACGAGGGGAGGGGCGGACTGAAGCTTTCTTT. This encodes CASSSRGEGRTEAFF. Using reference TRBV11-3 and TRBJ1-1 for the parts outside the CDR3, the full variable domain is EAGVVQSPRYKIIEKKQPVAFWCNPISGHNTLYWYLQNLGQGPELLIRYENEEAVDDSQLPKDRFSAERLKGVDSTLKIQPAELGDSAVYLCASSSRGEGRTEAFFGQGTRLTVV.

This rearrangement joins TRBV29-1 to TRBJ1-5; D unresolved. Trimming took 0 bases from V and 4 from J, leaving 16 bases between them. This CDR3 is built from 16 residues. Germline CDR1 and CDR2: SQVTM and ANQGSEA. CDR3 in amino acids: CSVEDGGRPPNQPQHF. The CDR3 DNA reads as TGCAGCGTTGAAGATGGTGGCAGGCCCCCAAATCAGCCCCAGCATTTT.

The CDR3 sequence is CASSPGQPYGYTF. The DNA for the CDR3 is TGTGCCAGCAGCCCCGGACAACCCTATGGCTACACCTTC. The chain employs TRBV5-6 and TRBJ1-2; tentatively, D is TRBD1 (5 bases). From germline, CDR1 is SGHDT and CDR2 YYEEEE. Trimming shortened V by 4 bases and J by 4 bases, and 11 bases separated the two germline ends. CDR3 length: 13 amino acids. Full variable domain (remainder filled in from reference TRBV5-6 and TRBJ1-2): DAGVTQSPTHLIKTRGQQVTLRCSPKSGHDTVSWYQQALGQGPQFIFQYYEEEERQRGNFPDRFSGHQFPNYSSELNVNALLLGDSALYLCASSPGQPYGYTFGSGTRLTVV.

The chain combines TRBV7-9 with TRBJ1-1; D not resolved. This CDR3 has 13 residues. V was pared by 2 bases and J by 1 base, with 5 bases between. Germline CDR1 and CDR2: SEHNR and FQNEAQ (reference sequence). The CDR3 DNA sequence: TGTGCCAGCAGCTTAAGCGCGAACACTGAAGCTTTCTTT. It encodes CASSLSANTEAFF.

This clone turned up a few times. The chain uses TRBV19 and TRBJ1-5; TRBD1 aligns across 8 bases. This CDR3 is built from 14 residues. The germline V gene encodes CDR1 LNHDA and CDR2 SQIVND (reference sequence). V dropped 3 bases and J dropped 2; count of bases not matched to a gene: 0. The CDR3 region has the DNA TGTGCCAGTAGTATGACAGGGGGCAATCAGCCCCAGCATTTT. Its protein product is CASSMTGGNQPQHF.